One TCR beta chain is described in this entry. Study processing details: Nucleated cell number was recorded as an estimate derived from reference gene primer amplification. Sequenced by immunoSEQ multiplex PCR; TCRdb stores in-frame clones only, minus some. V and J calls and clone size come straight from that table; D and trimming were deduced from the DNA. The sample yields approximately 90,000 clones, approximately 89% seen once. The germline CDR1 and CDR2 sequences are ENHRY and SYGVKD. The CDR3 spans 14 residues. V lost 3 bases, J lost 3 bases, and 9 bases lay in between. The data originate from a study of blood T cell repertoires in COVID-19. Study in general: The United States, Italy and Spain were the sources of the acute and convalescent COVID-19 samples. Nucleic acid was either cDNA or gDNA, and it came from T cells, B-cell-depleted T cells, or PBMCs.

The sequenced sample consisted of peripheral blood. J is TRBJ1-5 and V is TRBV10-3; D remains ambiguous. This clonotype was sampled from a human donor in a cohort sampled during active COVID-19. Here the CDR3 reads CAISEGGYNQPQHF. The CDR3 DNA reads as TGTGCCATCAGTGAAGGAGGGTACAATCAGCCCCAGCATTTT.